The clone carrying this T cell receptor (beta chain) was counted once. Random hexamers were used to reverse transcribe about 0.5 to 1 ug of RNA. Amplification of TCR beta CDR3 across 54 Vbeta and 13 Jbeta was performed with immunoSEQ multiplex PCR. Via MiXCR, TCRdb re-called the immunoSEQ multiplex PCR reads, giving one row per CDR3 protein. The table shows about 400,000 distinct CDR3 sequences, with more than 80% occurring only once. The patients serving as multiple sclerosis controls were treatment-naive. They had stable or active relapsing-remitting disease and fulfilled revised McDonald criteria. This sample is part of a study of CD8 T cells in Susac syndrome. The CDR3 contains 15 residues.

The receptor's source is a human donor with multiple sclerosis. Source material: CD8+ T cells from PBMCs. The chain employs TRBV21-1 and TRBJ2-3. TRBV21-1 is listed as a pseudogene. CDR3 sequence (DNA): TGTGCCAGCAGCAAAGTTTACAGTCTGGGAGATACGCAGTATTTT. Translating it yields CASSKVYSLGDTQYF.